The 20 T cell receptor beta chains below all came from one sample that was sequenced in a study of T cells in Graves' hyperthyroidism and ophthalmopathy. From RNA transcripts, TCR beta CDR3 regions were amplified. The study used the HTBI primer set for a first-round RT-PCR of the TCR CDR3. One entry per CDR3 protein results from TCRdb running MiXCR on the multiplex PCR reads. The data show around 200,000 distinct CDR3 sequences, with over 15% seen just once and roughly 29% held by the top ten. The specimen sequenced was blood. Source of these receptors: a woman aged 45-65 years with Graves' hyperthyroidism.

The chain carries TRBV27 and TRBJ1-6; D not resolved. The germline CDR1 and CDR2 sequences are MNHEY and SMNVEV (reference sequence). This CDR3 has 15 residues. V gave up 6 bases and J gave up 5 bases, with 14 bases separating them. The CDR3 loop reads CASSPLDGNNSPLHF. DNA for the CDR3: TGTGCCAGCAGCCCCCTGGACGGCAATAATTCACCCCTCCACTTT.

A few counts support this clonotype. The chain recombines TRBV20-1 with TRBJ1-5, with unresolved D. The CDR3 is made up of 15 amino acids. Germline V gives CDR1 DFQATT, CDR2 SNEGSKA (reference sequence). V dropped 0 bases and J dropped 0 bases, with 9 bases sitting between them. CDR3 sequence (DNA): TGCAGTGCTAGAGATTCGGGTTATAGCAATCAGCCCCAGCATTTT. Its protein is CSARDSGYSNQPQHF.

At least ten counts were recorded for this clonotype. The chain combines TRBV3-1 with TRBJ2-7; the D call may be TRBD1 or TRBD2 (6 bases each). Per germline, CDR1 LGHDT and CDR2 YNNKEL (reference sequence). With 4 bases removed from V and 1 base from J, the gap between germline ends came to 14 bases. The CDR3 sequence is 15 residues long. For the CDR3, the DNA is TGTGCCAGCAGCCCCCGAAGGGGGGCTTCCTACGAGCAGTACTTC. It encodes CASSPRRGASYEQYF.

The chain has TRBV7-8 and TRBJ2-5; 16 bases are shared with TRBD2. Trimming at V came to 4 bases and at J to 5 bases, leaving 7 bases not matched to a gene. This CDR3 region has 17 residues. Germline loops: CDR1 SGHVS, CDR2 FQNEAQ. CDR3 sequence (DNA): TGTGCCAGCAGCTCTGGGACTAGCGGGGGGGCGGGTGAGACCCAGTACTTC. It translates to CASSSGTSGGAGETQYF. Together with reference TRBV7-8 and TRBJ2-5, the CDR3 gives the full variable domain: GAGVSQSPRYKVAKRGQDVALRCDPISGHVSLFWYQQALGQGPEFLTYFQNEAQLDKSGLPSDRFFAERPEGSVSTLKIQRTQQEDSAVYLCASSSGTSGGAGETQYFGPGTRLLVL.

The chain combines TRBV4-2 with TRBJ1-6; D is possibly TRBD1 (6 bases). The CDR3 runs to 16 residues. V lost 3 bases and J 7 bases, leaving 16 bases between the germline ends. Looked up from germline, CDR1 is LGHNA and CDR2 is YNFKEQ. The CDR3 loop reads CASSQAIQGRNSPLHF. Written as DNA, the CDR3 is TGTGCCAGCAGCCAGGCCATACAGGGTCGGAATTCACCCCTCCACTTT.

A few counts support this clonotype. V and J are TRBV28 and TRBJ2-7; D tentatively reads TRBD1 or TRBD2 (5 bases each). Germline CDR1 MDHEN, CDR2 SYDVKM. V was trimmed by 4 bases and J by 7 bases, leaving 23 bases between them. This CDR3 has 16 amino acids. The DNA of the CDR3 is TGTGCCAGCAGTTACAACCGGGGAGCAGGGCAGCAGGAGCAGTACTTC. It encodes CASSYNRGAGQQEQYF.

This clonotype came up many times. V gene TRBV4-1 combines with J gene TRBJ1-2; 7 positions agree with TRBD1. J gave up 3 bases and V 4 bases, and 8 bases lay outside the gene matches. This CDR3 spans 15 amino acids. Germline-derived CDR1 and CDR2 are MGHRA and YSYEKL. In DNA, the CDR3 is TGCGCCAGCAGCCCGGCGCAAGGGGGCCACTATGGCTACACCTTC. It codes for CASSPAQGGHYGYTF.

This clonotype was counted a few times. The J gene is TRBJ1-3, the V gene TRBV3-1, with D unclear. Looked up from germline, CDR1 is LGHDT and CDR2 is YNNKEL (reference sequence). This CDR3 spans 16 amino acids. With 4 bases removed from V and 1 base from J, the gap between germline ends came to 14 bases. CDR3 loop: CASSLLSGRSGNTIYF. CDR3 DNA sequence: TGTGCCAGCAGCCTACTTAGTGGACGGTCTGGAAACACCATATATTTT.

The CDR3 is CASSSRTSGDLYEQYF. The CDR3 DNA reads TGTGCCAGCAGCTCACGGACTAGCGGAGACCTCTACGAGCAGTACTTC. J is TRBJ2-7 and V is TRBV11-2, with 10 bases matching TRBD2. This CDR3 is 16 amino acids long. Germline values: CDR1 SGHAT, CDR2 FQNNGV. The trim removed 4 bases at V and 3 bases at J, leaving 9 bases unmatched.

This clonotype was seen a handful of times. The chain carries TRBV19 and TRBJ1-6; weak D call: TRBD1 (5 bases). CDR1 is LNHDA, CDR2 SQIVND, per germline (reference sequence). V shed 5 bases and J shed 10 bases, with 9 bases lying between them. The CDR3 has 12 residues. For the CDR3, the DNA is TGTGCCAGTAGTTGGGGGAACTCACCCCTCCACTTT. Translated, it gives CASSWGNSPLHF.

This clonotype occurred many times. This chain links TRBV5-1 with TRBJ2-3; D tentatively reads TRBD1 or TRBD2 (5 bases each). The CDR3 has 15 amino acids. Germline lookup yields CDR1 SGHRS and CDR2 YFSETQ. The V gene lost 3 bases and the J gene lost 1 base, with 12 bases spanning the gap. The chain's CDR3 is CASSYRDAGTDTQYF. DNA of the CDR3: TGCGCCAGCAGCTACCGGGACGCCGGCACAGATACGCAGTATTTT.

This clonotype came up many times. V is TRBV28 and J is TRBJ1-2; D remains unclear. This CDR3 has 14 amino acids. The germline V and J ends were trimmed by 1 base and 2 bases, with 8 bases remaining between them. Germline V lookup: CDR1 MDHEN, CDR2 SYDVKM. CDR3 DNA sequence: TGTGCCAGCAGTTTATCCGCGGTCAACTATGGCTACACCTTC. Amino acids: CASSLSAVNYGYTF.

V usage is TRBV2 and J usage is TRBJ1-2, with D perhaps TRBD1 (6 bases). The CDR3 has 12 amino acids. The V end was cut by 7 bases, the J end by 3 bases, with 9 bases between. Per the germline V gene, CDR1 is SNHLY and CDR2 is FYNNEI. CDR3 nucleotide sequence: TGTGCCAGCAAGGAGGGGGACTATGGCTACACCTTC. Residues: CASKEGDYGYTF. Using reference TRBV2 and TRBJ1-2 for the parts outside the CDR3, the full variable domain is EPEVTQTPSHQVTQMGQEVILRCVPISNHLYFYWYRQILGQKVEFLVSFYNNEISEKSEIFDDQFSVERPDGSNFTLKIRSTKLEDSAMYFCASKEGDYGYTFGSGTRLTVV.

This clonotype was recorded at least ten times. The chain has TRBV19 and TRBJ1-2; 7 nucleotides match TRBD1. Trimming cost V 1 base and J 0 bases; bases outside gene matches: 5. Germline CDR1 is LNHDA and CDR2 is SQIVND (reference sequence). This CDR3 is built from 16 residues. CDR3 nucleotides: TGTGCCAGTAGTATAGGGAGGGGGCCGGCTAACTATGGCTACACCTTC. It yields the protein CASSIGRGPANYGYTF.

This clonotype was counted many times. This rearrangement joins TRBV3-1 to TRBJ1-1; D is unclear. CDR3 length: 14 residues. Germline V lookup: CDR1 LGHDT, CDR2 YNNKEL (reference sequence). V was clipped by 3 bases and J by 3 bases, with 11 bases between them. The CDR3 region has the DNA TGTGCCAGCAGCCACCTCCGGCAGCACACTGAAGCTTTCTTT. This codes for CASSHLRQHTEAFF.

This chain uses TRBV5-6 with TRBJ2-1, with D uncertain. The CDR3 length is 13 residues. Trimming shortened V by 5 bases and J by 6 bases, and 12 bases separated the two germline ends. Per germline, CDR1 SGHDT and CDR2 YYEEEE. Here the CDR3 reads CASSLGSPNEQFF. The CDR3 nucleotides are TGTGCCAGCAGTTTAGGAAGCCCCAATGAGCAGTTCTTC.

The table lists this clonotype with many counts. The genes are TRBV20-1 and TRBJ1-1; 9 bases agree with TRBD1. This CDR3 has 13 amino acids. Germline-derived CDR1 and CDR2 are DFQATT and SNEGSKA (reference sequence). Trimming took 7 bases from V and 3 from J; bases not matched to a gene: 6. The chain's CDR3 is CSDNRDRDTEAFF. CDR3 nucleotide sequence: TGCAGTGATAACCGGGACAGGGACACTGAAGCTTTCTTT.

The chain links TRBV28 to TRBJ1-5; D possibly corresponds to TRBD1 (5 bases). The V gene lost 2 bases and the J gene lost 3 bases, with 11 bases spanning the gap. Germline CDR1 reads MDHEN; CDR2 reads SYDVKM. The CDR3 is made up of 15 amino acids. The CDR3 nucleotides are TGTGCCAGCAGTTTAGTATCAGGGACCAATCAGCCCCAGCATTTT. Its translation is CASSLVSGTNQPQHF.

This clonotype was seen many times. The CDR3, as DNA: TGTGCCAGTGGGGGGTTGGAAGCTTTCTTT. This encodes CASGGLEAFF. The V call is TRBV11-2, the J call TRBJ1-1; a possible D gene is TRBD1 (5 bases). The CDR3 runs 10 residues. Trimming removed 9 bases at V and 8 bases at J, with 10 bases between. Germline CDR1 and CDR2: SGHAT and FQNNGV.

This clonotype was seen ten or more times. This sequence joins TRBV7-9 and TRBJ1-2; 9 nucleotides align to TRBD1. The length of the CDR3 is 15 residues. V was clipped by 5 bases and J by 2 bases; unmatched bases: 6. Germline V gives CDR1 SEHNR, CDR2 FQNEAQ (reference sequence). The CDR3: CASSLQQGANYGYTF. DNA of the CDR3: TGTGCCAGCAGCCTCCAACAGGGGGCAAACTATGGCTACACCTTC.